The T cell receptor (beta chain) under discussion was sequenced for a study of Graves' ophthalmopathy and Graves' hyperthyroidism. Fresh peripheral blood (approximately 10 ml) yielded the PBMCs. Note on this clonotype: Its target is not known.

CDR1 is SGHTA, CDR2 FQGNSA, per germline. This CDR3 is built from 15 residues. Trimming removed 4 bases from V and 10 bases from J; junction bases left unmatched: 12. As the template, RNA transcripts were used to amplify TCR beta CDR3 regions. Following a first-round RT-PCR that used HTBI primers, a second-round multiplex PCR was carried out. Using its own MiXCR run on the multiplex PCR reads, TCRdb lists one record per CDR3 protein. The sample consists of roughly 410,000 distinct CDR3 sequences, 15% to 19% of them appearing once. Overall study findings and caveats: A majority of expanded thyroid clonotypes exceeding 0.001 frequency were likewise present in blood.

The receptor's source is a young woman with stable Graves' hyperthyroidism. V gene TRBV7-2 combines with J gene TRBJ1-1; 10 bases fit TRBD1. Sequencing was carried out using peripheral blood. CDR3 in amino acids: CASSSGGQGRGGAFF. The CDR3 DNA sequence: TGTGCCAGCAGCTCAGGGGGACAGGGGCGGGGTGGAGCTTTCTTT. Complete variable domain (other parts from reference TRBV7-2 and TRBJ1-1): GAGVSQSPSNKVTEKGKDVELRCDPISGHTALYWYRQSLGQGLEFLIYFQGNSAPDKSGLPSDRFSAERTGGSVSTLTIQRTQQEDSAVYLCASSSGGQGRGGAFFGQGTRLTVV.